This T cell receptor (beta chain) appears in the sequencing data of a study of blood T cell repertoires in COVID-19. Study context: From the United States, Italy and Spain came samples of acute and convalescent COVID-19. PBMCs, B-cell-depleted T cells, or T cells were the source of the cDNA or gDNA that made up the material.

There are 16 residues in the CDR3. In germline, CDR1 is SGDLS, CDR2 YYNGEE. The ends were cut back, 3 bases at V and 0 bases at J, with 14 bases in the middle. In the authors' workflow: Reference gene primer amplification gave estimated nucleated cell counts. Profiled with immunoSEQ multiplex PCR; TCRdb holds only in-frame clones, not every one. V and J calls plus clone size are reproduced from that table; the DNA served to infer D and trimming. Of some 160,000 clones in the sample, approximately 90% were seen once. The sample comprised peripheral blood. This receptor was obtained from a man aged 50-59 years who had recovered from COVID-19. The chain combines TRBV9 with TRBJ2-3, with D tentatively TRBD1 (6 bases). CDR3 nucleotide sequence: TGTGCCAGCAGCGGCAGCCGGGACACAAGCACAGATACGCAGTATTTT. Amino acids: CASSGSRDTSTDTQYF.